The 21 T cell receptor beta chains below come from one sample, sequenced in a study of control samples from healthy donors and cancer patients. The protocol was immunoSEQ multiplex PCR, while the TCRdb copy is restricted to in-frame clones and leaves out a portion. The sample includes some 150,000 clones, more than 90% of them seen just once. Sequenced material: blood. The receptors were gathered from a man aged 30-40 years in good health.

The chain couples TRBV7-8 to TRBJ1-1; D not certain. The CDR3 spans 14 residues. V was trimmed by 0 bases and J by 2 bases, leaving 7 bases between them. From germline, CDR1 is SGHVS and CDR2 FQNEAQ. The CDR3 bases are TGTGCCAGCAGCTTAGCGTCCGGAAACACTGAAGCTTTCTTT. It codes for CASSLASGNTEAFF. The whole variable domain, remainder taken from reference TRBV7-8 and TRBJ1-1, is GAGVSQSPRYKVAKRGQDVALRCDPISGHVSLFWYQQALGQGPEFLTYFQNEAQLDKSGLPSDRFFAERPEGSVSTLKIQRTQQEDSAVYLCASSLASGNTEAFFGQGTRLTVV.

The chain is built from TRBV25-1 and TRBJ2-2; possibly TRBD1 or TRBD2 for D (5 bases each). Germline-derived CDR1 and CDR2 are MGHDK and SYGVNS. This CDR3 contains 13 residues. The CDR3 coding sequence is TGTCCAAGAGGGGACGAGTGCACCGGGGAGCTGTTTTTT. Amino acid sequence: CPRGDECTGELFF.

The chain couples TRBV12-5 to TRBJ2-6; 9 bases are a match to TRBD2. This CDR3 has 16 residues. Trimming removed 4 bases from V and 4 bases from J; junction bases left unmatched: 5. Germline lookup yields CDR1 LGHNT and CDR2 FRNRAP. CDR3 sequence reads: CASGSAGGLGANVLTF. DNA of the CDR3: TGTGCTAGTGGTTCGGCGGGGGGGCTGGGGGCCAACGTCCTGACTTTC.

This clone occurred many times. V usage is TRBV5-4 and J usage is TRBJ1-4, with 7 bases identical to TRBD1. V shed 4 bases and J 8 bases; nucleotides not matched to a gene: 11. CDR3 length: 15 residues. CDR1 is SGHNT, CDR2 YYREEE, per germline (reference sequence). The CDR3 loop reads CASSPGTAGREKLFF. As DNA, the CDR3 is TGTGCCAGCAGCCCCGGGACAGCGGGTCGGGAAAAACTGTTTTTT.

V and J are TRBV10-1 and TRBJ1-1, with a weak D call TRBD1 (6 bases). The CDR3 is 13 residues long. The germline V gene encodes CDR1 WNHNN and CDR2 SYGVQD (reference sequence). Trimming left V 6 bases short and J 0 bases short, with 8 bases between. The DNA of the CDR3 is TGCGCCAGCAGACAGGGTATGAACACTGAAGCTTTCTTT. Amino acid sequence: CASRQGMNTEAFF.

This chain uses TRBV11-2 with TRBJ2-7; D may be TRBD1 or TRBD2 (5 bases each). The germline CDR1 and CDR2 sequences are SGHAT and FQNNGV. V was cut by 4 bases and J by 2 bases, with 18 bases left in between. This CDR3 spans 16 amino acids. CDR3 DNA sequence: TGTGCCAGCAGCTCCTACGGGGTGGGACGGACCTACGAGCAGTACTTC. This codes for CASSSYGVGRTYEQYF.

The chain recombines TRBV10-1 with TRBJ1-1; 8 bases fit TRBD1. From germline, CDR1 is WNHNN and CDR2 SYGVQD (reference sequence). The CDR3 is made up of 14 amino acids. Germline trimming cut 5 bases from V and 7 bases from J; bases unmatched to any gene: 9. Here the CDR3 DNA reads TGCGCCAGCAGTCCGGGACAGGTGGTGGGTGAAGCTTTCTTT. Translated: CASSPGQVVGEAFF.

The chain couples TRBV7-3 to TRBJ1-1, with D perhaps TRBD1 (6 bases). Germline CDR1 SGHTA, CDR2 FQGTGA. There are 13 residues in the CDR3. The V gene lost 2 bases and the J gene lost 8 bases, with 12 bases spanning the gap. The CDR3 DNA reads as TGTGCCAGCAGCTTACGGTCGGGGGGCGAAGCTTTCTTT. Encoded protein: CASSLRSGGEAFF. The complete variable domain, with remaining parts taken from reference TRBV7-3 and TRBJ1-1, reads GAGVSQTPSNKVTEKGKYVELRCDPISGHTALYWYRQSLGQGPEFLIYFQGTGAADDSGLPNDRFFAVRPEGSVSTLKIQRTERGDSAVYLCASSLRSGGEAFFGQGTRLTVV.

The rearrangement uses TRBV7-9 and TRBJ1-6; tentative D call: TRBD1 (6 bases). V was shortened by 2 bases and J by 2 bases, with 10 bases between the two germline ends. The CDR3 loop spans 16 amino acids. Looked up from germline, CDR1 is SEHNR and CDR2 is FQNEAQ (reference sequence). CDR3 protein: CASSLRTAAYNSPLHF. The CDR3 region has the DNA TGTGCCAGCAGCTTAAGGACAGCAGCCTATAATTCACCCCTCCACTTT.

The chain couples TRBV5-1 to TRBJ1-1; D perhaps matches TRBD1 (5 bases). V gave up 4 bases and J gave up 3 bases, with 16 bases separating them. CDR1 and CDR2 from the germline V gene are SGHRS and YFSETQ. This CDR3 spans 15 amino acids. For the CDR3, the DNA is TGCGCCAGCAGCGAGGGACCCCCTAAGGACACTGAAGCTTTCTTT. It encodes CASSEGPPKDTEAFF.

This clone was seen a handful of times. The chain employs TRBV15 and TRBJ1-6, with 9 nucleotides matching TRBD1. The germline V gene has CDR1 LNHNV and CDR2 YYDKDF (reference sequence). The CDR3 runs to 16 residues. J lost 4 bases, V lost 5 bases, and 6 bases had no gene match. Here the CDR3 DNA reads TGTGCCACCAGCCCAACAGGGGGCTTGTATAATTCACCCCTCCACTTT. Its translation is CATSPTGGLYNSPLHF.

The chain links TRBV7-9 to TRBJ2-3; 9 positions agree with TRBD1. Germline V gene sequence: CDR1 SEHNR, CDR2 FQNEAQ (reference sequence). This CDR3 region has 16 residues. V was pared by 4 bases and J by 0 bases, with 5 bases of the junction left unmatched. CDR3 residues: CASSWRTGESTDTQYF. CDR3 nucleotides: TGTGCCAGCAGCTGGAGGACAGGGGAAAGCACAGATACGCAGTATTTT.

The chain joins TRBV11-2 to TRBJ2-7, with D perhaps given as TRBD1 or TRBD2 (7 bases each). Trimming pared 5 bases from V and 8 bases from J, leaving 13 bases between. Germline values: CDR1 SGHAT, CDR2 FQNNGV. The CDR3 covers 12 residues. Here the CDR3 DNA reads TGTGCCAGCAGCCAGGGGGGGGGCCAGCAGTACTTC. It yields the protein CASSQGGGQQYF.

V usage is TRBV25-1 and J usage is TRBJ1-6; weak D call: TRBD1 (6 bases). From germline, CDR1 is MGHDK and CDR2 SYGVNS. This CDR3 comprises 15 residues. Deletions cut 6 bases from V and 5 bases from J, with 14 bases between. CDR3 residues: CASRTATGNNSPLHF. The CDR3 DNA reads as TGTGCCAGCAGAACCGCGACAGGAAATAATTCACCCCTCCACTTT.

This chain connects TRBV29-1 to TRBJ2-3; 14 bases fit TRBD2. Per the germline V gene, CDR1 is SQVTM and CDR2 is ANQGSEA. V trimming: 7 bases; J trimming: 2 bases; junction bases outside the gene matches: 8. The CDR3 sequence is 16 residues long. The CDR3 loop reads CSGAAGLAGDTDTQYF. CDR3 in DNA: TGCAGCGGAGCCGCGGGACTAGCGGGGGACACAGATACGCAGTATTTT.

This clone was seen a single time. The chain joins TRBV19 to TRBJ1-1, with a possible D match to TRBD1 (5 bases). Germline V gene lookup returns CDR1 LNHDA and CDR2 SQIVND (reference sequence). V was pared by 5 bases and J by 4 bases, with 11 bases between. CDR3 length: 13 amino acids. The CDR3 here is CASSVGPSTEAFF. CDR3 DNA: TGTGCCAGTAGTGTGGGGCCGAGCACTGAAGCTTTCTTT. The full variable domain, its missing parts supplied by reference TRBV19 and TRBJ1-1, is DGGITQSPKYLFRKEGQNVTLSCEQNLNHDAMYWYRQDPGQGLRLIYYSQIVNDFQKGDIAEGYSVSREKKESFPLTVTSAQKNPTAFYLCASSVGPSTEAFFGQGTRLTVV.

CDR3 region: CASSVVGGQWEQFF. Here the CDR3 DNA reads TGTGCCAGCAGCGTAGTTGGGGGCCAGTGGGAGCAGTTCTTC. This rearrangement joins TRBV9 to TRBJ2-1; D might be TRBD1 (6 bases). Germline CDR1 and CDR2: SGDLS and YYNGEE. The V gene lost 0 bases and the J gene lost 10 bases, with 14 bases spanning the gap. The CDR3 spans 14 residues.

V and J are TRBV4-2 and TRBJ2-1; 7 bases are shared with TRBD1. The CDR3 contains 16 residues. Trimming cost V 4 bases and J 6 bases; bases outside gene matches: 12. The germline CDR1 and CDR2 sequences are LGHNA and YNFKEQ. The CDR3 DNA is TGTGCCAGCAGCCCAGGGGGATTGGGAGTTAGCAATGAGCAGTTCTTC. Residues: CASSPGGLGVSNEQFF.

The chain employs TRBV15 and TRBJ1-2; possibly TRBD1 for D (6 bases). Per the germline V gene, CDR1 is LNHNV and CDR2 is YYDKDF (reference sequence). V was cut by 0 bases and J by 0 bases, with 8 bases left in between. The CDR3 is made up of 15 amino acids. Here the CDR3 DNA reads TGTGCCACCAGCAGAGAACGGGGGCCTAACTATGGCTACACCTTC. Translated, it gives CATSRERGPNYGYTF. The full variable domain, with the rest looked up from reference TRBV15 and TRBJ1-2, is DAMVIQNPRYQVTQFGKPVTLSCSQTLNHNVMYWYQQKSSQAPKLLFHYYDKDFNNEADTPDNFQSRRPNTSFCFLDIRSPGLGDTAMYLCATSRERGPNYGYTFGSGTRLTVV.

A remark on this clone: This same CDR3 is encoded by further DNA sequences in the sample. The V gene is TRBV5-1, the J gene TRBJ2-6; D may be TRBD1 or TRBD2 (5 bases each). Germline V CDR1 and CDR2: SGHRS, YFSETQ. This CDR3 has 15 amino acids. V was trimmed by 0 bases and J by 4 bases, leaving 8 bases between them. CDR3 bases: TGCGCCAGCAGCTTGGGGGGACCCGGGGCCAACGTCCTGACTTTC. Translating it yields CASSLGGPGANVLTF. The entire variable domain, with the rest obtained from reference TRBV5-1 and TRBJ2-6, is as follows: KAGVTQTPRYLIKTRGQQVTLSCSPISGHRSVSWYQQTPGQGLQFLFEYFSETQRNKGNFPGRFSGRQFSNSRSEMNVSTLELGDSALYLCASSLGGPGANVLTFGAGSRLTVL.

The table lists this clone with a count of one. The chain has TRBV19 and TRBJ1-2; 7 bases align to TRBD1. The CDR3 runs 15 residues. From germline, CDR1 is LNHDA and CDR2 SQIVND (reference sequence). Trimming at V came to 0 bases and at J to 4 bases, leaving 5 bases not matched to a gene. CDR3 amino acids: CASSIDREGAYGYTF. The CDR3, as DNA: TGTGCCAGTAGTATAGATCGGGAGGGGGCCTATGGCTACACCTTC.